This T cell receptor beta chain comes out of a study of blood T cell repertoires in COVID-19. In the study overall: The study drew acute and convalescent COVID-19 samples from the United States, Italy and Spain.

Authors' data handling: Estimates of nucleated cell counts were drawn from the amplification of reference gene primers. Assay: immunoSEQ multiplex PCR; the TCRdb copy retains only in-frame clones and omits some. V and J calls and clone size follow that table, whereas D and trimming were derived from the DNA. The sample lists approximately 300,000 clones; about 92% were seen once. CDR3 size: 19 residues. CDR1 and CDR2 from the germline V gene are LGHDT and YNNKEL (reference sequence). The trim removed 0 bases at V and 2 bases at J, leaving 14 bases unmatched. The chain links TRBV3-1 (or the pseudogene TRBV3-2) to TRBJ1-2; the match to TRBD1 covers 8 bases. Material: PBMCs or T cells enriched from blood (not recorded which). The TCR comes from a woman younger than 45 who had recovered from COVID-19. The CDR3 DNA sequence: TGTGCCAGCAGCCAAGATCGAGACAGGGGATTCACGCCCAACTATGGCTACACCTTC. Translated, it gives CASSQDRDRGFTPNYGYTF.